This T cell receptor (beta chain) was recorded in a study of OX40 agonist ivuxolimab in advanced cancers. Study-level results: Certain nonresponders likewise exhibited a low normalized T-cell clonal expansion.

With respect to this clone: The antigen remains unidentified.

Assay: immunoSEQ multiplex PCR; the TCRdb copy retains only in-frame clones and omits some. The sample records more than 9,000 clones, 69% being singletons. Germline lookup yields CDR1 SEHNR and CDR2 FQNEAQ (reference sequence). V was clipped by 2 bases and J by 6 bases, with 11 bases between them. This CDR3 comprises 13 residues. This clonotype was sampled from an adult with an advanced solid tumor such as melanoma, head and neck, liver or kidney cancer. The V and J genes are TRBV7-9 and TRBJ2-7; no reliable D call. The sequenced sample was CD4+ or CD8+ T cells sorted from blood, obtained in a trial of the OX40 agonist ivuxolimab. The CDR3 sequence is CASSLPLPAEQYF. In DNA form, the CDR3 reads TGTGCCAGCAGCTTACCCTTACCAGCCGAGCAGTACTTC.